These 19 T cell receptor beta chains came from one sample sequenced in a study of cytomegalovirus exposure and HLA in healthy donors. Amplification used 60 Vbeta primers and 13 Jbeta primers. The repertoire was sequenced with immunoSEQ multiplex PCR; TCRdb's copy has only in-frame clones and lacks some. This sample contains more than 95,000 clones. The sequencing sample was made of PBMCs. These receptor sequences come from a man aged 18 to 30 in good health and CMV-seronegative.

The rearrangement joins TRBV19 to TRBJ1-5; D possibly corresponds to TRBD1 (5 bases). The V gene's germline CDR1 is LNHDA and CDR2 SQIVND (reference sequence). The germline V and J ends were trimmed by 6 bases and 0 bases, with 18 bases remaining between them. There are 17 residues in the CDR3. This chain's CDR3 is CASRITDGDYSNQPQHF. The CDR3 nucleotides read TGTGCCAGTAGGATAACCGACGGGGACTATAGCAATCAGCCCCAGCATTTT.

This chain uses TRBV28 with TRBJ2-7; the match to TRBD2 covers 11 bases. This CDR3 has 16 amino acids. Germline trimming cut 5 bases from V and 5 bases from J; bases unmatched to any gene: 11. Germline assignment: CDR1 MDHEN and CDR2 SYDVKM. The chain's CDR3 is CASSPGLAGGINEQYF. In nucleotides, the CDR3 is TGTGCCAGCAGTCCCGGACTAGCGGGTGGAATCAACGAGCAGTACTTC.

The CDR3 region has the DNA TGTGCCAGCGGTGGCGGGGGAGCTACTGAAGCTTTCTTT. Its translation: CASGGGGATEAFF. The chain has TRBV6-1 and TRBJ1-1, with D possibly being TRBD1 (5 bases). V was clipped by 8 bases and J by 5 bases, with 15 bases between them. This CDR3 has 13 residues. Germline V gene data show CDR1 as MNHNS and CDR2 as SASEGT.

The chain joins TRBV5-1 to TRBJ1-1, with TRBD1 matching over 7 bases. Trimming removed 2 bases from V and 5 bases from J; junction bases left unmatched: 6. Germline lookup yields CDR1 SGHRS and CDR2 YFSETQ. This CDR3 is built from 14 residues. CDR3 nucleotide sequence: TGCGCCAGCAGCTTCGTAACAGGGGAGACTGAAGCTTTCTTT. Residues: CASSFVTGETEAFF.

The chain employs TRBV10-3 and TRBJ2-7, with TRBD1 identical over 7 bases. V shed 5 bases, J shed 3 bases, and the junction held 7 bases outside the gene matches. This CDR3 contains 14 residues. Germline-derived CDR1 and CDR2 are ENHRY and SYGVKD. The CDR3 DNA reads TGTGCCATCAGTAGACAGGGAGTGGTCTACGAGCAGTACTTC. Translating it yields CAISRQGVVYEQYF.

The genes are TRBV28 and TRBJ1-4; TRBD1 aligns across 10 bases. Trimming removed 4 bases from V and 8 bases from J; junction bases left unmatched: 7. The germline gives CDR1 MDHEN, CDR2 SYDVKM. There are 15 residues in the CDR3. The CDR3 here is CASSSTGTGEEKLFF. The CDR3 DNA follows: TGTGCCAGCAGTTCAACCGGGACAGGGGAAGAAAAACTGTTTTTT.

V is TRBV5-1 and J is TRBJ2-3; maybe TRBD2 (5 bases). Germline CDR1 reads SGHRS; CDR2 reads YFSETQ. V lost 4 bases, J lost 6 bases, and 12 bases lay in between. The CDR3 is 13 residues long. DNA for the CDR3: TGCGCCAGCAGCCCTAGCATAGCGGATACGCAGTATTTT. As protein: CASSPSIADTQYF.

V gene TRBV9 combines with J gene TRBJ1-2; 8 positions match TRBD1. The germline V gene encodes CDR1 SGDLS and CDR2 YYNGEE. CDR3 size: 17 residues. With V trimmed by 3 bases and J by 3 bases, 13 bases remained unmatched. CDR3 protein: CASSGTGISLLDYGYTF. The CDR3 nucleotides read TGTGCCAGCAGCGGGACAGGGATTAGCTTATTAGACTATGGCTACACCTTC. The full variable domain, in which reference TRBV9 and TRBJ1-2 provide the parts outside the CDR3, is DSGVTQTPKHLITATGQRVTLRCSPRSGDLSVYWYQQSLDQGLQFLIQYYNGEERAKGNILERFSAQQFPDLHSELNLSSLELGDSALYFCASSGTGISLLDYGYTFGSGTRLTVV.

The chain links TRBV7-6 to TRBJ1-2, with 10 bases matching TRBD1. The germline CDR1 and CDR2 sequences are SGHVS and FNYEAQ. J gave up 7 bases and V 5 bases, and 13 bases lay outside the gene matches. The CDR3 contains 16 residues. The CDR3 spells CASSVGQGKGMRGYTF. DNA of the CDR3: TGTGCCAGCAGCGTGGGACAGGGGAAGGGCATGCGTGGCTACACCTTC. Full variable domain (rest looked up from reference TRBV7-6 and TRBJ1-2): GAGVSQSPRYKVTKRGQDVALRCDPISGHVSLYWYRQALGQGPEFLTYFNYEAQQDKSGLPNDRFSAERPEGSISTLTIQRTEQRDSAMYRCASSVGQGKGMRGYTFGSGTRLTVV.

The rearrangement links TRBV7-2 to TRBJ2-7; D might be TRBD2 (7 bases). Germline V lookup: CDR1 SGHTA, CDR2 FQGNSA. This CDR3 is 18 amino acids long. V was cut by 5 bases and J by 2 bases, with 25 bases left in between. CDR3 sequence reads: CASSLFGRGTKTAYEQYF. CDR3 coding DNA: TGTGCCAGCAGCCTATTCGGGCGGGGGACAAAAACCGCCTACGAGCAGTACTTC. Filled out from reference TRBV7-2 and TRBJ2-7, the complete variable domain reads GAGVSQSPSNKVTEKGKDVELRCDPISGHTALYWYRQSLGQGLEFLIYFQGNSAPDKSGLPSDRFSAERTGGSVSTLTIQRTQQEDSAVYLCASSLFGRGTKTAYEQYFGPGTRLTVT.

This chain links TRBV4-2 with TRBJ1-4, with TRBD1 matching 8 bases. The CDR3 is 19 amino acids. Unmatched junction bases numbered 17, after V lost 0 bases and J lost 8 bases. Per germline, CDR1 LGHNA and CDR2 YNFKEQ. The DNA of the CDR3 is TGTGCCAGCAGCCAAGAGGGTCCGCGGCACAGGGGGTTGGGCGAAAAACTGTTTTTT. The encoded protein is CASSQEGPRHRGLGEKLFF.

J is TRBJ1-4 and V is TRBV19; tentative D call: TRBD1 (6 bases). V dropped 7 bases and J dropped 1 base, with 25 bases sitting between them. Germline V lookup: CDR1 LNHDA, CDR2 SQIVND (reference sequence). This CDR3 spans 19 amino acids. The CDR3 DNA reads as TGTGCCAGTACCCCGGTGACAGGAAAGGTGTGGGGAACTAATGAAAAACTGTTTTTT. It yields the protein CASTPVTGKVWGTNEKLFF.

The chain joins TRBV18 to TRBJ1-5; D unclear. V was trimmed by 2 bases and J by 4 bases, leaving 12 bases between them. The germline gives CDR1 KGHSH, CDR2 LQKENI. This CDR3 is built from 15 residues. The CDR3 is CASSPENTGNQPQHF. The CDR3 DNA sequence: TGTGCCAGCTCACCAGAAAATACGGGGAATCAGCCCCAGCATTTT.

The chain uses TRBV6-5 and TRBJ2-7; TRBD1 matches 7 bases. CDR1 MNHEY and CDR2 SVGAGI come from the germline V gene. The V and J ends lost 4 bases and 3 bases, in that order; junction bases with no gene match: 12. CDR3 size: 16 residues. The chain's CDR3 is CASSSFSETGSYEQYF. The CDR3 DNA reads TGTGCCAGCAGTTCATTTTCCGAGACAGGGAGCTACGAGCAGTACTTC.

CDR3 in amino acids: CASSLVYPLAEAFF. In nucleotides, the CDR3 is TGTGCCAGCAGCTTAGTTTACCCTCTAGCTGAAGCTTTCTTT. The genes are TRBV7-9 and TRBJ1-1; no clear D. The CDR3 extends over 14 amino acids. Trimming took off 1 base at V and 6 bases at J, with 12 bases between the two ends. Per germline, CDR1 SEHNR and CDR2 FQNEAQ (reference sequence).

The chain recombines TRBV27 with TRBJ2-7, with 8 nucleotides matching TRBD1. CDR1 MNHEY and CDR2 SMNVEV come from the germline V gene (reference sequence). The CDR3 contains 14 residues. Germline trimming cut 4 bases from V and 3 bases from J; bases unmatched to any gene: 5. This CDR3 is CASSSVDRDYEQYF. The CDR3 bases are TGTGCCAGCAGTTCGGTGGACAGGGACTACGAGCAGTACTTC.

V and J are TRBV5-1 and TRBJ1-1; 12 bases are a match to TRBD1. CDR1 is SGHRS and CDR2 is YFSETQ in the germline V gene. There are 21 residues in the CDR3. V was clipped by 4 bases and J by 5 bases; unmatched bases: 24. The CDR3 is CASSTDGTGGAWRTGRTEAFF. The CDR3 DNA sequence: TGCGCCAGCAGCACGGATGGGACAGGGGGCGCTTGGCGCACGGGGCGGACTGAAGCTTTCTTT.

J is TRBJ1-1 and V is TRBV6-5, with D unclear. This CDR3 comprises 14 residues. Germline CDR1 is MNHEY and CDR2 is SVGAGI. The ends were cut back, 7 bases at V and 0 bases at J, with 12 bases in the middle. This CDR3 reads CASIRDNLNTEAFF. The CDR3 DNA is TGTGCCAGCATTCGAGACAATTTGAACACTGAAGCTTTCTTT.

This chain connects TRBV11-2 to TRBJ1-3; D might be TRBD1 (6 bases). Germline V gene data show CDR1 as SGHAT and CDR2 as FQNNGV. Trimming took off 6 bases at V and 2 bases at J, with 8 bases between the two ends. The CDR3 runs to 13 residues. CDR3 loop: CASSTGTGNTIYF. The CDR3 coding sequence is TGTGCCAGCAGTACAGGGACTGGAAACACCATATATTTT.